One and the same sample provided the 25 T cell receptor beta chains below, sequenced in a study of vaccination and CD4 T cells after COVID-19. The Oncomine TCR Beta short-read assay was applied to DNA of cultured CD4+ T cells. TCRdb reanalysed the PCR reads using MiXCR and keeps one entry per CDR3 protein. Among approximately 15,000 distinct CDR3 sequences listed, 45% to 65% were seen once. Their antigen targets remain unknown. Treatment given: roughly 11-day PBMC culture with coronavirus spike peptide pools or control peptides (ViraFEST assay). Sequenced sample: CD4+ T cells from blood, cultured in vitro. Receptor source: a human donor who had recovered from COVID-19.

The sample holds a few counts of this clonotype. V usage is TRBV12-5 and J usage is TRBJ1-2; 7 positions agree with TRBD1. V dropped 4 bases and J dropped 7; count of bases not matched to a gene: 9. Per the germline V gene, CDR1 is LGHNT and CDR2 is FRNRAP. The CDR3 spans 14 residues. The CDR3 bases are TGTGCTAGTGGTTCAACGACAGGGAGAAGTGGCTACACCTTC. It codes for CASGSTTGRSGYTF.

This clonotype was observed once. V gene TRBV15 combines with J gene TRBJ1-3; tentative D call: TRBD1 (5 bases). Germline CDR1 and CDR2: LNHNV and YYDKDF (reference sequence). Trimming cost V 0 bases and J 4 bases, with 10 bases left between them. This CDR3 spans 15 amino acids. The CDR3 nucleotides are TGTGCCACCAGCAGAGATCAGGGACGAGGAAACACCATATATTTT. Translated: CATSRDQGRGNTIYF.

This chain uses TRBV6-1 with TRBJ2-2; a weak D match, TRBD2 (7 bases). Germline V gene sequence: CDR1 MNHNS, CDR2 SASEGT. V was pared by 10 bases and J by 2 bases, with 14 bases between. The CDR3 is 14 residues long. The CDR3 coding sequence is TGTGCCACCCGGGAGGACAGTAACACCGGGGAGCTGTTTTTT. Translating gives CATREDSNTGELFF.

The chain couples TRBV9 to TRBJ2-7, with 7 bases lining up with TRBD2. CDR3 length: 18 residues. Losses at the gene ends were 0 bases for V and 6 bases for J; bases not matched to a gene: 18. Germline V gene sequence: CDR1 SGDLS, CDR2 YYNGEE. Here the CDR3 reads CASSVGWGEPRGGPEQYF. DNA for the CDR3: TGTGCCAGCAGCGTAGGCTGGGGAGAACCGAGGGGAGGGCCCGAGCAGTACTTC. Full variable domain (remainder filled in from reference TRBV9 and TRBJ2-7): DSGVTQTPKHLITATGQRVTLRCSPRSGDLSVYWYQQSLDQGLQFLIQYYNGEERAKGNILERFSAQQFPDLHSELNLSSLELGDSALYFCASSVGWGEPRGGPEQYFGPGTRLTVT.

As DNA, the CDR3 is TGTGCCAGCAGCTCACGGACCAGCACAGATACGCAGTATTTT. Translation gives CASSSRTSTDTQYF. The V call is TRBV7-9, the J call TRBJ2-3, with unresolved D. The CDR3 contains 14 residues. Germline V gene sequence: CDR1 SEHNR, CDR2 FQNEAQ (reference sequence). Trimming left V 4 bases short and J 0 bases short, with 8 bases between.

CDR3 bases: TGTGCCACCAGTGATTCAATGGAAGGCTACACCTTC. Translation gives CATSDSMEGYTF. This chain uses TRBV24-1 with TRBJ1-2; no reliable D call. The CDR3 covers 12 residues. Trimming removed 2 bases from V and 8 bases from J, with 8 bases in between. Germline CDR1 reads KGHDR; CDR2 reads SFDVKD.

The chain combines TRBV11-3 with TRBJ2-5, with 9 bases aligning to TRBD1. This CDR3 region has 16 residues. V was clipped by 0 bases and J by 2 bases; unmatched bases: 4. The germline gives CDR1 SGHNT, CDR2 YENEEA. This chain's CDR3 is CASSLEDRGGQETQYF. In nucleotides, the CDR3 is TGTGCCAGCAGCTTAGAGGACAGGGGAGGACAAGAGACCCAGTACTTC.

The chain is built from TRBV5-1 and TRBJ1-2; D not resolved. V gave up 3 bases and J gave up 0 bases, with 12 bases separating them. The CDR3 runs 15 residues. Germline lookup yields CDR1 SGHRS and CDR2 YFSETQ. The CDR3 is CASSSQDGSNYGYTF. CDR3 in DNA: TGCGCCAGCAGCTCCCAGGACGGTTCTAACTATGGCTACACCTTC.

This clonotype was picked up a small number of times. V and J are TRBV3-1 and TRBJ1-6, with 9 positions matching TRBD1. Germline values: CDR1 LGHDT, CDR2 YNNKEL (reference sequence). The CDR3 extends over 16 amino acids. Unmatched junction bases numbered 8, after V lost 4 bases and J lost 7 bases. This CDR3 is CASSLQGAGPNSPLHF. The DNA for the CDR3 is TGTGCCAGCAGCCTACAGGGGGCTGGACCGAATTCACCCCTCCACTTT. Supplemented by reference TRBV3-1 and TRBJ1-6, the full variable domain reads DTAVSQTPKYLVTQMGNDKSIKCEQNLGHDTMYWYKQDSKKFLKIMFSYNNKELIINETVPNRFSPKSPDKAHLNLHINSLELGDSAVYFCASSLQGAGPNSPLHFGNGTRLTVT.

Only a few counts were recorded for this clonotype. The chain links TRBV10-3 to TRBJ1-5; no definite D call. This CDR3 region has 16 residues. CDR1 and CDR2 from the germline V gene are ENHRY and SYGVKD. V was pared by 0 bases and J by 7 bases, with 16 bases between. CDR3 residues: CAISESVSLERQPQHF. CDR3 DNA: TGTGCCATCAGTGAGTCAGTCAGCCTGGAGAGGCAGCCCCAGCATTTT.

This clonotype has a single count. The chain recombines TRBV19 with TRBJ2-7, with 11 bases lining up with TRBD1. This CDR3 is built from 15 residues. Looked up from germline, CDR1 is LNHDA and CDR2 is SQIVND (reference sequence). Trimming at V came to 1 base and at J to 3 bases, leaving 2 bases not matched to a gene. CDR3 region: CASSIGGTGGYEQYF. CDR3 DNA: TGTGCCAGTAGTATAGGCGGGACAGGGGGCTACGAGCAGTACTTC. Complete variable domain (other parts from reference TRBV19 and TRBJ2-7): DGGITQSPKYLFRKEGQNVTLSCEQNLNHDAMYWYRQDPGQGLRLIYYSQIVNDFQKGDIAEGYSVSREKKESFPLTVTSAQKNPTAFYLCASSIGGTGGYEQYFGPGTRLTVT.

J is TRBJ2-5 and V is TRBV20-1, with 12 bases matching TRBD2. CDR1 DFQATT and CDR2 SNEGSKA come from the germline V gene (reference sequence). V was clipped by 6 bases and J by 4 bases; unmatched bases: 3. The CDR3 consists of 13 residues. CDR3 loop: CSAGLAGLETQYF. The CDR3 region has the DNA TGCAGTGCCGGACTAGCGGGGTTAGAGACCCAGTACTTC.

The chain couples TRBV20-1 to TRBJ2-1; tentative D call: TRBD1 (6 bases). The CDR3 runs 14 residues. Germline CDR1 DFQATT, CDR2 SNEGSKA (reference sequence). Trimming removed 6 bases from V and 8 bases from J, with 20 bases in between. This chain's CDR3 is CSATSHRVVDEQFF. CDR3 bases: TGCAGTGCAACGTCCCACAGGGTGGTCGATGAGCAGTTCTTC.

The V and J genes are TRBV3-1 and TRBJ2-1; TRBD1 or TRBD2 may be the D gene (5 bases each). The V gene's germline CDR1 is LGHDT and CDR2 YNNKEL (reference sequence). Trimming took off 4 bases at V and 3 bases at J, with 16 bases between the two ends. This CDR3 is 16 amino acids long. CDR3 amino acids: CASSRRDPPNYNEQFF. The CDR3 nucleotides read TGTGCCAGCAGCCGCCGGGACCCACCGAACTACAATGAGCAGTTCTTC.

Here the CDR3 DNA reads TGTGCCAGCAGGACAGGGCCTCACTCTGAAGCTTTCTTT. Translation: CASRTGPHSEAFF. The genes are TRBV6-1 and TRBJ1-1; TRBD1 aligns across 7 bases. Germline V gene sequence: CDR1 MNHNS, CDR2 SASEGT. The junction had 7 bases not matched to a gene; V was cut back by 6 bases and J by 6 bases. The CDR3 is 13 residues long.

The chain links TRBV4-3 to TRBJ2-7; possibly TRBD1 or TRBD2 for D (5 bases each). This CDR3 has 17 amino acids. The germline V gene has CDR1 LGHNA and CDR2 YSLEER. Trimming cost V 0 bases and J 6 bases, with 21 bases left between them. The CDR3 is CASSQELGSLGAGEQYF. The CDR3 nucleotides read TGCGCCAGCAGCCAAGAGTTAGGTAGTTTAGGGGCGGGCGAGCAGTACTTC.

The chain has TRBV6-4 and TRBJ1-2, with 8 bases matching TRBD1. The germline CDR1 and CDR2 sequences are MRHNA and SNTAGT. CDR3 length equals 14 residues. The V and J ends lost 6 bases and 8 bases, in that order; junction bases with no gene match: 11. In DNA form, the CDR3 reads TGTGCCAGCAGCACCGAGCAGGGGGCAGGGGGCTACACCTTC. Amino acids: CASSTEQGAGGYTF.

This clonotype is a singleton in its sample. This chain links TRBV2 with TRBJ2-3; 11 nucleotides line up with TRBD2. Germline loops: CDR1 SNHLY, CDR2 FYNNEI. V dropped 3 bases and J dropped 4; count of bases not matched to a gene: 3. CDR3 size: 15 residues. This CDR3 reads CASSESSGRPDTQYF. CDR3 in DNA: TGTGCCAGCAGTGAGTCTAGCGGGAGGCCAGATACGCAGTATTTT.

The V gene is TRBV7-9, the J gene TRBJ1-6; tentatively, D is TRBD1 (6 bases). CDR1 SEHNR and CDR2 FQNEAQ come from the germline V gene (reference sequence). The CDR3 extends over 13 amino acids. V was shortened by 1 base and J by 9 bases, with 7 bases between the two germline ends. CDR3: CASSLEGGSPLHF. The CDR3 bases are TGTGCCAGCAGCTTAGAAGGGGGTTCACCCCTCCACTTT.

The gene calls are TRBV6-5 and TRBJ2-3; 7 nucleotides line up with TRBD2. Trimming took 3 bases from V and 6 from J; bases not matched to a gene: 9. This CDR3 has 15 residues. CDR1 is MNHEY, CDR2 SVGAGI, per germline. The CDR3 bases are TGTGCCAGCAGTTATACAGGCCCAGCGGGGGATACGCAGTATTTT. It is translated as CASSYTGPAGDTQYF.

The V gene is TRBV11-3, the J gene TRBJ2-7; 8 bases are shared with TRBD2. The CDR3 sequence is 15 residues long. CDR1 is SGHNT, CDR2 YENEEA, per germline. The V gene end was trimmed by 5 bases and the J gene end by 0 bases; junction bases not matched to a gene: 6. CDR3 sequence reads: CASSPTTSVSYEQYF. The CDR3 DNA sequence: TGTGCCAGCAGCCCGACGACTAGCGTCTCCTACGAGCAGTACTTC.

The rearrangement uses TRBV20-1 and TRBJ2-1, with TRBD2 identical over 8 bases. Germline lookup yields CDR1 DFQATT and CDR2 SNEGSKA (reference sequence). This CDR3 has 13 residues. With V trimmed by 6 bases and J by 6 bases, 7 bases remained unmatched. CDR3 loop: CSATRTSLNEQFF. CDR3 in DNA: TGCAGTGCCACCAGGACTAGCCTCAATGAGCAGTTCTTC.

The chain combines TRBV20-1 with TRBJ1-1; a weak D match, TRBD1 (5 bases). Trimming removed 5 bases at V and 3 bases at J, with 13 bases between. The CDR3 consists of 13 residues. Germline V gene lookup returns CDR1 DFQATT and CDR2 SNEGSKA (reference sequence). CDR3 in DNA: TGCAGTGCTTCTCCGGGACCCGACACTGAAGCTTTCTTT. This encodes CSASPGPDTEAFF.

This clonotype was found a few times. CDR3 in DNA: TGCAGTGCTAGAGGTTTAGGGGGTGGCAATCAGCCCCAGCATTTT. Translated, it gives CSARGLGGGNQPQHF. V and J are TRBV20-1 and TRBJ1-5; D perhaps matches TRBD1 (6 bases). This CDR3 comprises 15 residues. In germline, CDR1 is DFQATT, CDR2 SNEGSKA (reference sequence). Trimming stripped 1 base from V and 2 bases from J, with 12 bases between.

The rearrangement uses TRBV20-1 and TRBJ2-1, with D possibly being TRBD2 (6 bases). The V and J ends lost 7 bases and 1 base respectively, with 17 bases between them. CDR3 length: 15 amino acids. From germline, CDR1 is DFQATT and CDR2 SNEGSKA (reference sequence). The CDR3 loop reads CSGGRLAGSYNEQFF. The CDR3, as DNA: TGCAGTGGAGGGAGGTTAGCCGGGTCCTACAATGAGCAGTTCTTC.